The following is a T cell receptor beta chain sequence with its context. This entry is derived from a study of blood T cell repertoires in COVID-19. Study as a whole: Sources were T cells, B-cell-depleted T cells, or PBMCs; the material itself was cDNA or gDNA.

The CDR3 length is 15 residues. The ends were cut back, 2 bases at V and 3 bases at J, with 15 bases in the middle. From germline, CDR1 is GTSNPN and CDR2 SVGIG (reference sequence). Original processing notes: Nucleated cell number was recorded as an estimate derived from reference gene primer amplification. TCRdb's copy holds only in-frame clones and misses some; the assay was immunoSEQ multiplex PCR. From that table come the V and J calls and clone size; the DNA was used to work out D and trimming. The sample holds some 150,000 clones; around nine tenths are singletons and the top ten take 2% to 2.5%.

The sample was peripheral blood. V is TRBV30 and J is TRBJ2-3; possibly TRBD2 for D (5 bases). The TCR was taken from a human donor in a cohort sampled during active COVID-19. CDR3 in amino acids: CAWSRESVSTDTQYF. CDR3 DNA: TGTGCCTGGAGTCGGGAAAGCGTATCAACAGATACGCAGTATTTT.